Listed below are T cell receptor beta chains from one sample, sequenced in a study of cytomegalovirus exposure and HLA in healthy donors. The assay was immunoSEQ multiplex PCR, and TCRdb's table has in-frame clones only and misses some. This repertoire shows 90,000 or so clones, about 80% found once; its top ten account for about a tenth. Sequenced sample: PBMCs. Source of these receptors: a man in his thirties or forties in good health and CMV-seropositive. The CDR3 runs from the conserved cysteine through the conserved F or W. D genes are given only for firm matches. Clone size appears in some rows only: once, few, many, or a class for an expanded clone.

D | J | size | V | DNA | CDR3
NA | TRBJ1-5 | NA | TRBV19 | TGTGCCAGTAGTAGTCGGGATGGTGGCAATCAGCCCCAGCATTTT | CASSSRDGGNQPQHF
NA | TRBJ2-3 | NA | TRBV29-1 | TGCAGCGTCTTGCCGGGTCAGAGCACAGATACGCAGTATTTT | CSVLPGQSTDTQYF
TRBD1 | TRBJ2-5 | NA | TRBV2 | TGTGCCAGCATACGGACAGGGGGTCGAGAGACCCAGTACTTC | CASIRTGGRETQYF
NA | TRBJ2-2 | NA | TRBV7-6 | TGTGCCAGCAGCCCACCCCGGGGGAGGGAGCTGTTTTTT | CASSPPRGRELFF
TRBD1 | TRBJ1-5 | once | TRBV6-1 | TGTGCCAGCAGCCTGACAGGGTTGTTGCAGCCCCAGCATTTT | CASSLTGLLQPQHF
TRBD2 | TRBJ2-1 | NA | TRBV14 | TGTGCCAGCAGCCAAGATTATGGCGGGAGCTCCTACAATGAGCAGTTCTTC | CASSQDYGGSSYNEQFF
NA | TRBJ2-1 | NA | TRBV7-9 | TGTTCCAGCAGCTACGGACACGGATTCATCAATGAGCAGTTCTTC | CSSSYGHGFINEQFF
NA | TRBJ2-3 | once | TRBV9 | TGTGCCAGCAGCGTAGGCGGCTCCACCTACACAGATACGCAGTATTTT | CASSVGGSTYTDTQYF
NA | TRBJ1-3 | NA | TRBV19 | TGTGCCAGTAGTAATCCGGCCGAGGTACCGGGAAACACCATATATTTT | CASSNPAEVPGNTIYF
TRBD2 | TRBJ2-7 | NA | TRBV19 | TGTGCCACCTCGCGCGGGGGGATCAGTCTCAACGAGCAGTACTTC | CATSRGGISLNEQYF
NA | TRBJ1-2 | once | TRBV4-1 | TGCGCCAGCAGCCATAAGAAGCTGGCAGGGGGCTACACCTTC | CASSHKKLAGGYTF
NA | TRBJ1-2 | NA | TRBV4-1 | TGCGCCAGCAGCCAAGATCCGATTGCGGGGTATGGCTACACCTTC | CASSQDPIAGYGYTF
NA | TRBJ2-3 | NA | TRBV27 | TGTGCCAGCAGTTTGGCTCTAGCAGGCGGCACAGATACGCAGTATTTT | CASSLALAGGTDTQYF
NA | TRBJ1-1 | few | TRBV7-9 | TGTGCCAGCAGCTTAGGAACAGGGTTGAACACTGAAGCTTTCTTT | CASSLGTGLNTEAFF
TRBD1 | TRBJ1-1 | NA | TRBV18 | TGTGCCAGCTCACCGGGACAGGGTGGCTGGACTGAAGCTTTCTTT | CASSPGQGGWTEAFF
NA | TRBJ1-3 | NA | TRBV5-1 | TGCGCCAGCTCTACCTACTCTGGAAACACCATATATTTT | CASSTYSGNTIYF
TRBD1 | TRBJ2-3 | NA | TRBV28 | TGTGCCAGCAGTTTATACAGGGGAAAAAGCACAGATACGCAGTATTTT | CASSLYRGKSTDTQYF
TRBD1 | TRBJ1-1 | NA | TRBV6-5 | TGTGCCAGCAGTGCACAGGGGGGGGTGGACACTGAAGCTTTCTTT | CASSAQGGVDTEAFF
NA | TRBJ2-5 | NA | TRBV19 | TGTGCCAGTAGTATACAGGGTCTCGAAGAGACCCAGTACTTC | CASSIQGLEETQYF
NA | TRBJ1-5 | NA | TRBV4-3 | TGCGCCAGCAGCCAAGAGTTCACCGGGCAGGGTAGCAATCAGCCCCAGCATTTT | CASSQEFTGQGSNQPQHF
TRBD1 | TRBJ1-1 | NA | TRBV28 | TGTGCCAGCATCGCAGGGGGTGGCACTGAAGCTTTCTTT | CASIAGGGTEAFF
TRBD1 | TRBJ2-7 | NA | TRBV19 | TGTGCCAGTTCCCCACAGGGGGCCGGGTACGAGCAGTACTTC | CASSPQGAGYEQYF
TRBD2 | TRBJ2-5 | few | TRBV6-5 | TGTGCCAGCAGTGAACCCCGGGGGGGGGAGACCCAGTACTTC | CASSEPRGGETQYF
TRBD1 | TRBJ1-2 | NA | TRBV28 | TGTGCCAGCTTGGGTCCGGGACAGGGGGTTGGCTACACCTTC | CASLGPGQGVGYTF
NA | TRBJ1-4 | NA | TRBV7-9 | TGTTCCAGCAGCCAAACCGAAGTAGGGGGTGAAAAACTGTTTTTT | CSSSQTEVGGEKLFF
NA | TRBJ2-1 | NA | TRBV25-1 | TGTGCCAGCAGTCACCAGGGAGGTGAGCAGTTCTTC | CASSHQGGEQFF
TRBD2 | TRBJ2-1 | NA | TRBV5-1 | TGCGCCAGCAGCTTAGCAGGGCAGGGAGGGAATGAGCAGTTCTTC | CASSLAGQGGNEQFF
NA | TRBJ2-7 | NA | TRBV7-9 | TGTGCCAGCAGCTTAGCGACCGGGAGCACAGGATTCTACGAGCAGTGCTTC | CASSLATGSTGFYEQCF
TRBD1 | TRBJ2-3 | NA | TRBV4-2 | TGTGCCAGCAGCCAAGATACCCCGGGACAGGTGATTAGCACAGATACGCAGTATTTT | CASSQDTPGQVISTDTQYF
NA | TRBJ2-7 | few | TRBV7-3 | TGTGCCAGCAGCTTATGGGGCAGCTCTGCCGAGCAGTACTTC | CASSLWGSSAEQYF
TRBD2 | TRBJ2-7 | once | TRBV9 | TGTGCCAGCAGCGTAGGGGGCGGGGGATACTACGAGCAGTACTTC | CASSVGGGGYYEQYF
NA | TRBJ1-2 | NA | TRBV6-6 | TGTGCCAGCAGGGGGGAGGATTCTGGCTACACCTTC | CASRGEDSGYTF
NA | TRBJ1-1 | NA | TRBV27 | TGTGCCAGCAGTTTCAGGGCACAGTTAGTGGCTTTCTTT | CASSFRAQLVAFF
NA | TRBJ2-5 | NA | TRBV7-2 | TGTGCCAGCAGCCCCGGGAGACAAGAGACCCAGTACTTC | CASSPGRQETQYF
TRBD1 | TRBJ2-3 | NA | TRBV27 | TGTGCCAGCAGTCCCCTGAGGGGGCGCACAGATACGCAGTATTTT | CASSPLRGRTDTQYF
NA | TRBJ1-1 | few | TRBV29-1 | TGCAGCGTTATCAGGAACACTGAAGCTTTCTTT | CSVIRNTEAFF
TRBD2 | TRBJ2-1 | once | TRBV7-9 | TGTGCCAGCAGCTTGGGACTAGCGGGGGGGCTTTACAATGAGCAGTTCTTC | CASSLGLAGGLYNEQFF
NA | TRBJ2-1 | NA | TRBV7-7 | TGTGCCAGCTTGCCGTATAGCTCCTACAATGAGCAGTTCTTC | CASLPYSSYNEQFF
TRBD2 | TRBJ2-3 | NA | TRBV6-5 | TGTGCCGCGGGTCGGGGGGAAAGCACAGATACGCAGTATTTT | CAAGRGESTDTQYF
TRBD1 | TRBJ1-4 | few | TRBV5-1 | TGCGCCAGCAGCACAGGACAGGGGGCGGGAAAACTGTTTTTT | CASSTGQGAGKLFF
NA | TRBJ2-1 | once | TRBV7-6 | TGTGCCAGCAGCTTAGTGTTGCAGACAAATGAGCAGTTCTTC | CASSLVLQTNEQFF
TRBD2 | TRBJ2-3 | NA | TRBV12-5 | TGTGCTAGTGGTAAAATAGCGGGGGGATCCACAGATACGCAGTATTTT | CASGKIAGGSTDTQYF
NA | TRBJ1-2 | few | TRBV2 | TGTGCCAGCAGTGAGAACAGGCGGGAGCATGGCTACACCTTC | CASSENRREHGYTF
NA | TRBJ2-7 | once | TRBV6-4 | TGTGCCAGCAGTGTGGACGCAGACGTAGGGGCCGAGCAGTACTTC | CASSVDADVGAEQYF
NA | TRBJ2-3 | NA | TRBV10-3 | TGTGCCATCAGTGAGACAGAATTACTCACAGATACGCAGTATTTT | CAISETELLTDTQYF
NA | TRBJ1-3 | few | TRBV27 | TGTGCCAGCAGCCAGGGGAGTCCCTCTGGAAACACCATATATTTT | CASSQGSPSGNTIYF
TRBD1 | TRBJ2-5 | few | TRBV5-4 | TGTGCCAGCAGCCAACAGGGGGCCCAAGAGACCCAGTACTTC | CASSQQGAQETQYF
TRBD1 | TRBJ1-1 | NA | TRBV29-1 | TGCAGCGTCGGACAGGGGGCGGGCACTGAAGCTTTCTTT | CSVGQGAGTEAFF
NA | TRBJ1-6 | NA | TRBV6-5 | TGTGCCAGCAGTAGGACGGGATATAATTCACCCCTCCACTTT | CASSRTGYNSPLHF